The rows below give T cell receptor beta chains drawn from one sample of a study of cytomegalovirus exposure and HLA in healthy donors. TCRdb's copy holds only in-frame clones and misses some; the assay was immunoSEQ multiplex PCR. Here the sample spans roughly 100,000 clones, about 74% being singletons. Sequencing was carried out using PBMCs. These TCRs come from a female donor in good health and CMV-seronegative. CDR3s include the opening cysteine and the closing phenylalanine or tryptophan. The D gene is left open where the match is weak. Clone size is shown for a subset of rows, as once, few, many or a class of expanded clone.

16 | few | TRBJ2-1 | TRBV5-4 | - | CASSLGGWVPLNEQFF | TGTGCCAGCAGCCTTGGGGGGTGGGTACCCCTCAATGAGCAGTTCTTC
15 | once | TRBJ1-6 | TRBV7-2 | - | CASSSRTQGNSPLHF | TGTGCCAGCAGCTCACGGACACAGGGAAATTCACCCCTCCACTTT
18 | few | TRBJ1-6 | TRBV27 | TRBD1 | CASKLTAGGATLNSPLHF | TGTGCCAGCAAGCTCACGGCAGGGGGCGCGACCCTTAATTCACCCCTCCACTTT
15 | - | TRBJ2-7 | TRBV18 | TRBD1 | CASSPPDRGPYEQYF | TGTGCCAGCTCACCACCGGACAGGGGGCCTTACGAGCAGTACTTC
15 | - | TRBJ2-3 | TRBV28 | - | CASSAALTSTDTQYF | TGTGCCAGCAGCGCAGCGCTAACAAGCACAGATACGCAGTATTTT
15 | - | TRBJ2-7 | TRBV14 | - | CASSQVPQARFGQYF | TGTGCCAGCAGCCAAGTTCCCCAGGCCAGGTTTGGGCAGTACTTC
12 | once | TRBJ2-5 | TRBV2 | - | CASSALEETQYF | TGTGCCAGCAGTGCATTGGAGGAGACCCAGTACTTC
14 | once | TRBJ2-2 | TRBV14 | - | CASSVQTNTGELFF | TGTGCCAGCAGCGTTCAGACTAACACCGGGGAGCTGTTTTTT
14 | once | TRBJ1-5 | TRBV6-1 | - | CASSPDISNQPQHF | TGTGCCAGCAGTCCGGACATTAGCAATCAGCCCCAGCATTTT
15 | - | TRBJ1-4 | TRBV15 | - | CATSGPDKLNEKLFF | TGTGCCACCAGCGGGCCAGACAAGCTTAATGAAAAACTGTTTTTT
16 | - | TRBJ1-4 | TRBV25-1 | TRBD1 | CASSPTLRGLSEKLFF | TGTGCCAGCAGCCCCACCCTCAGGGGGCTCAGTGAAAAACTGTTTTTT
15 | - | TRBJ1-5 | TRBV6-5 | TRBD1 | CASSAQGARNQPQHF | TGTGCCAGCAGTGCGCAGGGGGCCCGCAATCAGCCCCAGCATTTT
17 | - | TRBJ2-7 | TRBV7-9 | TRBD1 | CASSANSMDRAGYEQYF | TGTGCCAGCAGCGCCAACTCTATGGACAGGGCGGGCTACGAGCAGTACTTC
14 | once | TRBJ2-5 | TRBV5-6 | TRBD1 | CASSLGQGTGEQYF | TGTGCCAGCAGCCTCGGACAGGGGACGGGGGAGCAGTACTTC
18 | - | TRBJ2-2 | TRBV30 | TRBD1 | CAWSIFDRDRGHSGELFF | TGTGCCTGGAGCATTTTTGACCGGGACAGGGGACACAGCGGGGAGCTGTTTTTT
17 | few | TRBJ2-3 | TRBV9 | TRBD2 | CASSELRLAGGLDTQYF | TGTGCCAGCAGCGAGCTACGACTAGCGGGAGGCCTAGATACGCAGTATTTT
14 | once | TRBJ1-5 | TRBV2 | TRBD1 | CASGRDSSNQPQHF | TGTGCCAGCGGCCGGGACAGTAGCAATCAGCCCCAGCATTTT
13 | few | TRBJ1-2 | TRBV15 | - | CATSPGGNYGYTF | TGTGCCACCAGCCCGGGGGGAAACTATGGCTACACCTTC
14 | - | TRBJ2-7 | TRBV2 | - | CASRATRPVAEQYF | TGTGCCAGCAGGGCGACTAGACCAGTGGCGGAGCAGTACTTC
16 | once | TRBJ2-2 | TRBV7-2 | TRBD1 | CASSLGTGSTTGELFF | TGTGCCAGCAGCCTCGGGACAGGGAGCACCACCGGGGAGCTGTTTTTT
13 | few | TRBJ2-7 | TRBV15 | - | CATSRQGGYEQYF | TGTGCCACCAGCCGGCAGGGCGGCTACGAGCAGTACTTC
14 | - | TRBJ2-7 | TRBV7-2 | - | CASSLVPALHEQYF | TGTGCCAGCAGCTTAGTTCCTGCCCTCCACGAGCAGTACTTC
14 | - | TRBJ1-2 | TRBV30 | TRBD1 | CAWSFQGARDGYTF | TGTGCCTGGAGTTTTCAGGGGGCGCGTGATGGCTACACCTTC
16 | - | TRBJ2-3 | TRBV7-6 | TRBD2 | CASSFSGGAVPDTQYF | TGTGCCAGCAGCTTTAGCGGGGGGGCGGTGCCAGATACGCAGTATTTT
15 | - | TRBJ2-3 | TRBV7-3 | - | CASSLDRIGTDTQYF | TGTGCCAGCAGCCTCGACAGGATTGGCACAGATACGCAGTATTTT
15 | - | TRBJ1-6 | TRBV7-9 | TRBD1 | CASSLGGQGASPLHF | TGTGCCAGCAGCTTAGGGGGACAGGGGGCTTCACCCCTCCACTTT
16 | - | TRBJ2-3 | TRBV27 | - | CASLRSLPVGTDTQYF | TGTGCCAGCCTACGTTCCCTGCCTGTCGGCACAGATACGCAGTATTTT
14 | - | TRBJ2-2 | TRBV30 | - | CAWSVWGRFGELFF | TGTGCCTGGTCGGTGTGGGGGCGCTTCGGGGAGCTGTTTTTT
14 | - | TRBJ2-2 | TRBV7-2 | TRBD1 | CASRYRGRAGELFF | TGTGCCAGCAGATACAGGGGGCGCGCCGGGGAGCTGTTTTTT